Below, 18 T cell receptor beta chains from the same sample are listed, as sequenced in a study of cytomegalovirus exposure and HLA in healthy donors. Primers included in the PCR were 60 Vbeta and 13 Jbeta primers. Repertoires were generated with immunoSEQ multiplex PCR, while TCRdb's copy carries only in-frame clones and drops some. The sample has under 150,000 clones, 75% to 85% seen once; the top ten hold approximately 5.6%. Sequencing was carried out using PBMCs. All receptors derive from a woman between 40 and 55 years old in good health and CMV-seropositive.

The chain recombines TRBV27 with TRBJ2-7; 10 bases fit TRBD2. The CDR3 is 16 amino acids. The ends lost 6 bases at V and 2 bases at J; junction bases unmatched: 10. Looked up from germline, CDR1 is MNHEY and CDR2 is SMNVEV (reference sequence). The CDR3 protein is CASSRTSGLSAYEQYF. The DNA of the CDR3 is TGTGCCAGCAGCCGGACTAGCGGACTCTCCGCCTACGAGCAGTACTTC.

The chain combines TRBV18 with TRBJ2-4, with TRBD2 matching over 16 bases. The V gene end was trimmed by 2 bases and the J gene end by 0 bases; junction bases not matched to a gene: 4. In germline, CDR1 is KGHSH, CDR2 LQKENI. This CDR3 has 19 amino acids. As DNA, the CDR3 is TGTGCCAGCTCACCATCGGGACTAGCGGGAGGGGGAGCCAAAAACATTCAGTACTTC. It codes for CASSPSGLAGGGAKNIQYF.

The chain links TRBV2 to TRBJ1-2, with D unclear. Germline V CDR1 and CDR2: SNHLY, FYNNEI. The CDR3 is 14 residues long. Trimming pared 1 base from V and 8 bases from J, leaving 14 bases between. This chain's CDR3 is CASSEGLWGGGYTF. The CDR3 DNA reads TGTGCCAGCAGTGAAGGGTTGTGGGGAGGAGGCTACACCTTC. Looking up the rest from reference TRBV2 and TRBJ1-2 gives the full variable domain: EPEVTQTPSHQVTQMGQEVILRCVPISNHLYFYWYRQILGQKVEFLVSFYNNEISEKSEIFDDQFSVERPDGSNFTLKIRSTKLEDSAMYFCASSEGLWGGGYTFGSGTRLTVV.

In the case of this clone: At one end, the junction sequence differs from germline, possibly due to a read error. V gene TRBV29-1 combines with J gene TRBJ1-1, with TRBD1 identical over 7 bases. The CDR3 runs 11 residues. CDR1 is SQVTM, CDR2 ANQGSEA, per germline. CDR3 DNA sequence: TGCGGCGTGCTACAGGGGATCGCAGCTTTCTTT. Encoded protein: CGVLQGIAAFF.

V gene TRBV7-8 combines with J gene TRBJ2-7, with 9 bases matching TRBD2. J lost 6 bases, V lost 5 bases, and 11 bases had no gene match. Per germline, CDR1 SGHVS and CDR2 FQNEAQ. The CDR3 runs 15 residues. The CDR3 reads CASSTREREVGEQYF. The CDR3, as DNA: TGTGCCAGCAGCACTCGGGAGCGGGAGGTTGGCGAGCAGTACTTC.

The sample holds one count of this clone. The genes are TRBV4-1 and TRBJ2-7, with TRBD2 identical over 13 bases. The junction had 3 bases not matched to a gene; V was cut back by 4 bases and J by 0 bases. CDR1 and CDR2 from the germline V gene are MGHRA and YSYEKL. The CDR3 has 16 amino acids. The CDR3 sequence: CASSLRTSGGSYEQYF. CDR3 sequence (DNA): TGCGCCAGCAGCCTCCGGACTAGCGGGGGCTCCTACGAGCAGTACTTC.

Concerning this clone: Other DNA sequences in this sample translate to the same CDR3. V gene TRBV13 combines with J gene TRBJ2-7; 15 nucleotides agree with TRBD2. There are 16 residues in the CDR3. The J segment lost 5 bases and the V segment lost 4 bases, leaving 6 bases of the junction unmatched. Germline CDR1 and CDR2: PRHDT and FYEKMQ (reference sequence). DNA for the CDR3: TGTGCCAGCAGCTCGGGACTAGCGGGAGGTCCCCACGAGCAGTACTTC. Its protein is CASSSGLAGGPHEQYF.

The chain combines TRBV6-6 with TRBJ2-7; perhaps TRBD1 as D (6 bases). CDR3 size: 14 residues. V gave up 0 bases and J gave up 6 bases, with 12 bases separating them. The V gene's germline CDR1 is MNHNY and CDR2 SVGAGI (reference sequence). The CDR3 is CASSYSTGESEQYF. In DNA, the CDR3 is TGTGCCAGCAGTTACTCGACAGGTGAAAGCGAGCAGTACTTC.

This chain joins TRBV28 and TRBJ2-7; D is possibly TRBD2 (6 bases). Trimming removed 3 bases at V and 1 base at J, with 13 bases between. Germline V gene lookup returns CDR1 MDHEN and CDR2 SYDVKM. This CDR3 has 15 residues. The chain's CDR3 is CASSLGGSKSYEQYF. The CDR3 DNA reads TGTGCCAGCAGTTTGGGGGGTAGTAAATCCTACGAGCAGTACTTC.

There are a few counts of this clone. The V and J genes are TRBV5-1 and TRBJ2-5; 12 bases map to TRBD1. The J call may be in error: the DNA end matches TRBJ2-7 better. The CDR3 totals 15 residues. Germline V gives CDR1 SGHRS, CDR2 YFSETQ. The CDR3 region is CASSMWGTGGDEQYF. CDR3 sequence (DNA): TGCGCCAGCAGTATGTGGGGGACAGGGGGCGACGAGCAGTACTTC.

This chain links TRBV28 with TRBJ2-3; 10 nucleotides agree with TRBD2. The J segment lost 8 bases and the V segment lost 6 bases, leaving 11 bases of the junction unmatched. The CDR3 has 15 amino acids. CDR1 and CDR2 (germline): MDHEN, SYDVKM. The CDR3 DNA is TGTGCCAGCAGCCCCAGGCTAGCGGGAGTGGGTACGCAGTATTTT. Its translation is CASSPRLAGVGTQYF.

The rearrangement uses TRBV19 and TRBJ2-1; 12 nucleotides line up with TRBD2. This CDR3 is 17 amino acids long. Germline assignment: CDR1 LNHDA and CDR2 SQIVND (reference sequence). Losses at the gene ends were 5 bases for V and 0 bases for J; bases not matched to a gene: 5. In DNA, the CDR3 is TGTGCCAGTAGTCGGACTAGCGGGACGAGCTCCTACAATGAGCAGTTCTTC. Its translation is CASSRTSGTSSYNEQFF.

In the case of this clone: The germline gene is not matched at one end of the junction; a read error may be the cause. The chain carries TRBV7-7 and TRBJ2-1; TRBD2 agrees at 13 bases. The CDR3 has 15 amino acids. Per germline, CDR1 SSHAT and CDR2 FNYEAQ (reference sequence). The CDR3 DNA sequence: TGTGCTAGCAGCTTAGGGACTAGCGGGACCAATGAGCAGTTCTTC. Translating it yields CASSLGTSGTNEQFF.

The chain links TRBV5-6 to TRBJ2-1; a weak D match, TRBD2 (5 bases). The V gene's germline CDR1 is SGHDT and CDR2 YYEEEE. CDR3 length: 11 amino acids. Trimming shortened V by 6 bases and J by 7 bases, and 8 bases separated the two germline ends. The CDR3 is CASILANEQFF. The CDR3 nucleotides read TGTGCCAGCATTCTAGCTAATGAGCAGTTCTTC. Based on the CDR3 plus reference TRBV5-6 and TRBJ2-1, the full variable domain is DAGVTQSPTHLIKTRGQQVTLRCSPKSGHDTVSWYQQALGQGPQFIFQYYEEEERQRGNFPDRFSGHQFPNYSSELNVNALLLGDSALYLCASILANEQFFGPGTRLTVL.

The genes are TRBV14 and TRBJ2-7, with D uncertain. CDR1 and CDR2 from the germline V gene are SGHDN and FVKESK. This CDR3 comprises 14 residues. The V gene lost 4 bases and the J gene lost 5 bases, with 15 bases spanning the gap. CDR3 protein: CASSPLRLDDEQYF. The DNA for the CDR3 is TGTGCCAGCAGCCCATTGAGGTTGGATGACGAGCAGTACTTC.

The V and J genes are TRBV4-2 and TRBJ2-7; TRBD1 matches at 7 bases. This CDR3 spans 14 amino acids. The V segment lost 1 base and the J segment 4 bases; nucleotides outside the gene matches: 4. Germline assignment: CDR1 LGHNA and CDR2 YNFKEQ. Here the CDR3 DNA reads TGTGCCAGCAGCCAAGGGACACAGGGGTACGAGCAGTACTTC. Its translation: CASSQGTQGYEQYF.

The V gene is TRBV6-1, the J gene TRBJ1-2; D perhaps matches TRBD1 (6 bases). Germline lookup yields CDR1 MNHNS and CDR2 SASEGT. The V and J ends lost 6 bases and 4 bases respectively, with 15 bases between them. The CDR3 has 14 residues. This CDR3 reads CASRNTGISYGYTF. As DNA, the CDR3 is TGTGCCAGCAGAAATACAGGGATCAGCTATGGCTACACCTTC.

The chain is built from TRBV5-1 and TRBJ2-2, with D possibly being TRBD1 (5 bases). The CDR3 covers 14 residues. Deletions cut 7 bases from V and 2 bases from J, with 12 bases between. Germline assignment: CDR1 SGHRS and CDR2 YFSETQ. The CDR3 loop is CASGTGFNTGELFF. CDR3 bases: TGCGCCAGCGGAACAGGTTTTAACACCGGGGAGCTGTTTTTT.